This T cell receptor (beta chain) emerged from a study of vaccination and CD4 T cells after COVID-19. Details on this clonotype: What it recognizes is unknown.

Treatment: 10-day PBMC culture with coronavirus spike peptide pools or control peptides (ViraFEST assay). Once obtained from cultured CD4+ T cells, the DNA was sequenced using the Oncomine TCR Beta short-read assay. TCRdb reprocessed the PCR reads with MiXCR, giving one entry per CDR3 protein. The table records some 9,000 distinct CDR3 sequences, around 64% of them present only once. Germline V gene lookup returns CDR1 MNHNS and CDR2 SASEGT. The CDR3 loop spans 11 amino acids. V was cut by 0 bases and J by 5 bases, with 1 base left in between. The specimen sequenced was CD4+ T cells from blood, cultured in vitro. This chain connects TRBV6-1 to TRBJ2-5; D call uncertain. The sequence was obtained from a human donor who had recovered from COVID-19. The DNA for the CDR3 is TGTGCCAGCAGTGAAGCTGAGACCCAGTACTTC. Translation gives CASSEAETQYF.